This T cell receptor beta chain emerged from a study of long-term antiretroviral therapy in people with HIV (dated by TCRdb to 2021 to 2024). Looking at the study overall: The earliest samples were collected about a decade before the 2015 WHO recommendation for immediate ART, when ART was typically delayed until CD4 counts fell. The cohort contributed fewer than 200 cryopreserved PBMC samples from a few dozen adults with confirmed HIV infection, collected serially over a mean of 6 years (range 1-12). Among the 30 or so participants with HIV, ten to twelve were female. Test extractions of a monoclonal T-cell line alongside 33 polyclonal samples showed no cross-contamination during QIAcube processing. A retrospective serial study tested whether ART initiation and durable HIV suppression were associated with changes in peripheral blood TRB repertoire composition and diversity. The research as a whole found: Unsorted PBMC were profiled instead of sorted CD4+ and CD8+ T cells because pre-ART samples had limited cell numbers. Inferences about post-ART repertoire changes are limited because no data were available on ART adherence, viral resistance or therapy changes. Because PBMC availability was limited, only the TCR beta chain was sequenced, with no alpha chain pairing. Samples dated from the mid-2000s to the late 2010s, and the ART regimens used may be less effective than current ones. Starting ART was linked to a significant rise in TRB diversity, yet even after long-term ART the diversity remained significantly lower than in transplant donor controls. CDR3 length ranges in HIV repertoires were narrower than in controls, and network structure suggested an antigen-experienced repertoire with only a slight naive shift after ART. Expanded TRB clones identified before ART initiation dominated the repertoire at all time points, although this dominance fluctuated and declined in many PLHIV after ART.

Remarks on this clone: Its antigen is not yet known. No much larger clonotype is one base removed from it; base qualities were not supplied.

Sequencing of the TRB variable region was done with the immunoSEQ hsTCRB v3.0 assay at survey level resolution. TRB sequencing targeted a depth of 40,000-50,000 T-cell genomes per sample. Pooled TRB libraries were sequenced on an Illumina MiSeq with a v3 150-cycle kit. On the authors' methods: Analysis of repertoires was carried out in R inside a reproducible Nextflow workflow spanning QC, data transformation and analysis. LymphoSeq2, an R package for AIRR-Seq data exploration, was used to implement custom analyses. After excluding a handful of samples that yielded fewer than 5000 total TRB sequences, approximately 180 HIV repertoires remained for analysis. Among the 188 retained HIV repertoires, 55 to 65 were collected before ART initiation and 120 to 130 were collected after ART initiation. Repertoires were downsampled to 5000 TRB nucleotide sequences, with summary statistics averaged over 100 downsampling iterations. The analysis kept only TRB sequences whose CDR3 regions were at least seven amino acids long. A Shannon entropy-derived clonality score and the Gini coefficient were used to measure diversity. In repertoire networks, the top 5000 CDR3 amino acid sequences were linked whenever an edit distance of one separated two sequences. GLIPH2 predicted antigen specificity groups and MHC restriction for TRB CDR3 amino acid sequences. To flag known associations with CMV, EBV, HIV or tissue antigens, CDR3 amino acid sequences were compared against VDJdb and McPAS-TCR. Pre-ART, post-ART and control groups were compared with Wilcoxon signed-rank tests and Holm-Bonferroni correction. TCRdb retrieved this table from immuneACCESS and kept in-frame rearrangements only. Not all clones are present; in checked studies, unresolved V genes account for under half, and no reason is known for the remainder. That table furnishes V, J and clone size, whereas the DNA furnished D and trimming. This sample is represented by some 24,000 clones; around 81% of them were singletons. Approximately 15% of the sample comes from the top ten.

To be included, a participant needed at least one PBMC sample from before ART initiation plus at least two post-ART samples. Every participant with HIV received treatment in the United States of America. Before DNA extraction, cryopreserved samples of roughly 1-10 million PBMC were thawed and washed. At the time of the earliest PBMC sample, participants with HIV were aged between about 20 and 55 years. Each participant contributed PBMC samples from 1-4 timepoints before ART initiation and 2-8 timepoints after ART initiation, with a median of 7 samples. Serial HIV viral load, CD4+ T-cell count, ART history and demographic data were obtained for every participant. Genomic DNA was extracted from unsorted PBMC with a Qiagen kit on a QIAcube, with processing performed in batches of 12 samples. V loses 2 bases at its end and J loses 15 bases; junction bases beyond the gene matches: 18. The CDR3 numbers 16 residues from cysteine through phenylalanine. The read is trimmed to its CDR3 DNA, 48 bases read in frame from base 1. The germline V gene encodes CDR1 SNHLY and CDR2 FYNNEI.

The rearranged chain carries TRBV2 and TRBJ2-1; TRBD1 fits 8 bases in the junction. This clonotype was sampled from a woman in her late teens or twenties with HIV. The starting material was unsorted PBMCs, obtained at the start of antiretroviral therapy, before treatment. This receptor carries the CDR3 CASSERTTGESGLGFF. In nucleotide form, the sequence is TGTGCCAGCAGTGAACGAACGACAGGGGAATCCGGTTTAGGGTTCTTC. Supplemented by the reference TRBV2 and TRBJ2-1 proteins around the CDR3, the complete variable domain is EPEVTQTPSHQVTQMGQEVILRCVPISNHLYFYWYRQILGQKVEFLVSFYNNEISEKSEIFDDQFSVERPDGSNFTLKIRSTKLEDSAMYFCASSERTTGESGLGFFGPGTRLTVL.